A selection of T cell receptor beta chains follows, all from one sample in a study of blood T cells in healthy people across ages. TCRdb re-called the 5' RACE reads with MiXCR, one entry per CDR3 protein. The table lists fewer than 900,000 distinct CDR3 sequences, under 40% of them singletons. The sequencing sample was made of blood. These receptors were obtained from a man aged 18 to 30 in good health. CDR3s include the opening cysteine and the closing phenylalanine or tryptophan. A D gene is named only where the DNA matches it firmly. Expanded clones get a size class; other rows say once, few or many, or leave the size out.

J gene	D gene	clone size	V gene	CDR3 DNA	CDR3 protein
TRBJ2-3	TRBD2	many	TRBV7-3	TGTGCCAGCAGCCTCGACGAAGCGGGGGGGACTAGCACAGATACGCAGTATTTT	CASSLDEAGGTSTDTQYF
TRBJ2-7	-	-	TRBV6-2/TRBV6-3	TGTGCCAGCAGTTACCGAGTTTCCAGTGTGAAACAGTACTTC	CASSYRVSSVKQYF
TRBJ2-5	TRBD2	-	TRBV15	TGTACCACCAGCAGAGTTGGGCTAGCGGGGTCGAGAGAGACCCAGTACTTC	CTTSRVGLAGSRETQYF
TRBJ2-3	-	few	TRBV27	TGTGCCAGCAGAAACCTCGACCTTCTCACAGATACGCAGTATTTT	CASRNLDLLTDTQYF
TRBJ1-2	-	few	TRBV4-1	TGCGCCAGCACCCTCGCGCAGGAACTCTTCAACTATGGCTACACCTTC	CASTLAQELFNYGYTF
TRBJ1-6	TRBD1	few	TRBV25-1	TGTGCCACCGCAGCAGGGGGCAGCTCCTATAATTCACCCCTCCACTTT	CATAAGGSSYNSPLHF
TRBJ2-7	TRBD1	few	TRBV20-1	TGCAGTGCCGGACAGGACTCTTCCTCCGAGCAGTACTTC	CSAGQDSSSEQYF
TRBJ1-2	-	-	TRBV14	TGTGCCAGCAGCCAAGTCCCTGGTGGCTACACCTTC	CASSQVPGGYTF
TRBJ2-3	-	few	TRBV4-3	TGCGCCAGCAGCCAGAGGACAAGGTCTCCCACAGATACGCAGTATTTT	CASSQRTRSPTDTQYF
TRBJ2-1	-	-	TRBV28	TGTGCCAGCAGTGAAACAGGGAGCTCCTACAATGGGCAGTTCTTC	CASSETGSSYNGQFF
TRBJ1-5	-	-	TRBV7-2	TGTGCCAGCAGCTTAGAGGGACCCTATAGCAATCAGCCCCAGCATTTT	CASSLEGPYSNQPQHF
TRBJ1-1	-	-	TRBV7-2	TGTGCCAGCAGCTTAAATGGGGGGGGGCACATGAACACTGAAGCTTTCTTT	CASSLNGGGHMNTEAFF
TRBJ1-1	-	-	TRBV20-1	TGCAGTGCTAGAGATCTGGGGCGGAGCACTGAAGCTTTCTTT	CSARDLGRSTEAFF
TRBJ2-1	-	-	TRBV7-3	TGTGCCAGCAGCTTATCGAAGGGGGGCAATGAGCAGTTCTTC	CASSLSKGGNEQFF
TRBJ2-5	TRBD2	many	TRBV10-3	TGTGCCGTCCCGGGAGGAGAGACCCAGTACTTC	CAVPGGETQYF
TRBJ2-3	-	-	TRBV6-2/TRBV6-3	TGTGCCAGCAGTTACTCGAGTATGCGCCTGTCGGATACGCAGTATTTT	CASSYSSMRLSDTQYF
TRBJ2-7	TRBD1	-	TRBV3-1	TGTGCCAGCAGCCTACCCGGGACAGGTCCCTACAATGAGCAGTACTTC	CASSLPGTGPYNEQYF
TRBJ1-1	-	-	TRBV5-4	TGTGCCAGCAGCCAACCACAGGCTTCTGAAGCTTTCTTT	CASSQPQASEAFF
TRBJ2-1	-	-	TRBV7-2	TGTGCCAGCAGCTTAGCGGTAGATATGGAGACCCAGTTCTTC	CASSLAVDMETQFF
TRBJ2-3	TRBD2	-	TRBV27	TGTGCCAGCAGTCTCAAGGGCTCGGGGGGAGACACAGATACGCAGTATTTT	CASSLKGSGGDTDTQYF
TRBJ1-3	-	-	TRBV28	TGTGCCAGCAGTTGGGGGGATCCAGGAAACACCATATATTTT	CASSWGDPGNTIYF
TRBJ2-5	TRBD1	-	TRBV30	TGTGCCTGGGCCTGGACAGGGCTGGATGGGACCCAGTACTTC	CAWAWTGLDGTQYF
TRBJ2-7	-	many	TRBV12-3/TRBV12-4	TGTGCCAGCAGTACGACCCACGAGCAGTACTTC	CASSTTHEQYF
TRBJ1-2	TRBD1	once	TRBV2	TGTGCCAGCTCACCTGCCCCGGGACAGGGCCTAATTAACTATGGCTACACCTTC	CASSPAPGQGLINYGYTF
TRBJ2-1	-	many	TRBV13	TGTGCCAGCAGCTTTCGGGTGAGCTCCTACAATGAGCAGTTCTTC	CASSFRVSSYNEQFF
TRBJ2-5	TRBD1	-	TRBV3-1	TGTGCCAGCAGCCAGGACAGGGTCTCGGAGACCCAGTACTTC	CASSQDRVSETQYF
TRBJ2-4	-	many	TRBV20-1	TGCAGTGCTAGAGATCCCAGGACAGCCAAAAACATTCAGTACTTC	CSARDPRTAKNIQYF
TRBJ2-1	TRBD2	-	TRBV20-1	TGCAGTGCTCAATGGCGGGGGTTGGGAAATGGGCAGTTCTTC	CSAQWRGLGNGQFF
TRBJ1-1	TRBD1	few	TRBV6-6	TGTGCCAGCAGTAGGCCTCAGGGGGCCCACACTGAAGCTTTCTTT	CASSRPQGAHTEAFF
TRBJ1-5	TRBD1	many	TRBV20-1	TGCAGTGCTAGAGTTCCAGGGGACAGTAATCAGCCCCAGCATTTT	CSARVPGDSNQPQHF
TRBJ1-1	-	-	TRBV4-1	TGCGCCAGCAGCCAAGGTTCGGGACCCCGGAACACTGAAGCTTTCTTT	CASSQGSGPRNTEAFF
TRBJ2-3	TRBD1	-	TRBV5-4	TGTGCCAGCAGCCTGGGGGGGACAGGGACGTTAGGTACGCAGTATTTT	CASSLGGTGTLGTQYF
TRBJ2-5	-	-	TRBV11-1	TGTGCCAGCAGCCTGTTCAGGACAACCGAAGAGACCCAGTACTTC	CASSLFRTTEETQYF
TRBJ1-2	TRBD1	few	TRBV12-3/TRBV12-4	TGTGCCAGCAGTCCCGGGACAGGGCATGGCTACACCTTC	CASSPGTGHGYTF
TRBJ2-6	-	-	TRBV4-1	TGCGCCAGCAGCCAAGGTCTGGGGGCCGTAACTGGGGCCAACGTCCTGACTTTC	CASSQGLGAVTGANVLTF
TRBJ1-5	TRBD1	-	TRBV6-2/TRBV6-3	TGTGCCAGCACTCAGCGGGACAGGAGTCAGCCCCAGCATTTT	CASTQRDRSQPQHF
TRBJ1-5	-	-	TRBV6-2/TRBV6-3	TGTGCCAGCAGTTATCAGGGTTTGTGGGCCCAGCATTTT	CASSYQGLWAQHF
TRBJ2-3	-	-	TRBV30	TGTGCCTGGAGTGTACTCACCGCGTGGGAAAGCGCAGATACGCAGTATTTT	CAWSVLTAWESADTQYF
TRBJ2-6	-	many	TRBV12-3/TRBV12-4	TGTGCCAGCTATGGGGGCGCTGGGGCCAACGTCCTGACTTTC	CASYGGAGANVLTF
TRBJ1-1	-	-	TRBV3-1	TGTGCCAGCAGTCCTACACTAGACGACATGAGCACTGAAGCTTTCTTT	CASSPTLDDMSTEAFF
TRBJ1-5	-	many	TRBV9	TGTGCCAGCAGCCCGACGGGGGGAGGCAATCAGCCCCAGCATTTT	CASSPTGGGNQPQHF
TRBJ2-1	TRBD2	few	TRBV6-1	TGTGCCAGCAGTGGGCGGGGGGGCCTAGGCAATGAGCAGTTCTTC	CASSGRGGLGNEQFF
TRBJ2-7	-	-	TRBV30	TGTGCCTGGAGTGTACTATTAGGGTCCCACGAGCAGTACTTC	CAWSVLLGSHEQYF
TRBJ1-4	-	-	TRBV7-2	TGTGCCAGCAGAAAACCGGGGGGCACTAATGAAAAACTGTTTTTT	CASRKPGGTNEKLFF
TRBJ2-1	TRBD2	many	TRBV7-2	TGTGCCAGCAGCTTAGCGCCGGGCGGGGGGCGCACCTATGAGCAGTTCTTC	CASSLAPGGGRTYEQFF
TRBJ2-1	-	-	TRBV2	TGTGCCAGCTTCACCCCCTACCCATCTCTACAGGGTGAGCAGATCTTC	CASFTPYPSLQGEQIF
TRBJ1-6	-	-	TRBV12-3/TRBV12-4	TGTGCCAGCAGTTTCTCGGGGTTGGGTAATTCACCCCTCCACTTT	CASSFSGLGNSPLHF
TRBJ1-2	-	-	TRBV15	TGTGCCACCAGTTTCAACTATGGCTACACCTTC	CATSFNYGYTF